This T cell receptor (beta chain) was profiled in a study of cytomegalovirus exposure and HLA in healthy donors. Donors were drawn from the 120-subject validation cohort, separate from the approximately 700-subject first cohort. This clone was recorded only once. Germline CDR1 is LGHNT and CDR2 is FRNRAP. V dropped 2 bases and J dropped 1 base, with 13 bases sitting between them. This CDR3 is built from 16 residues. Repertoires were generated with immunoSEQ multiplex PCR, while TCRdb's copy carries only in-frame clones and drops some. In the table there are 55,000 to 70,000 clones, about 90% of which are singletons.

The clonotype comes from a man aged 18 to 29 in good health and CMV-seronegative. The material sequenced was PBMCs. The chain joins TRBV12-5 to TRBJ2-3, with a possible D match to TRBD1 (5 bases). The CDR3 sequence: CASGLTIGAGTDTQYF. CDR3 in DNA: TGTGCTAGTGGTTTGACAATAGGGGCAGGCACAGATACGCAGTATTTT.